Here is one T cell receptor beta chain with its context. No antigen is known for it. Base qualities are not at hand, and no much larger clone is one base apart. The library was prepared using the immunoSEQ multiplex PCR assay. This immuneACCESS table, as held by TCRdb, lists in-frame sequences with V and J called but not all clones. Of the missing ones, under half trace to an unresolved V gene in checked studies; the others have no known cause. The sample data list 110,000 or so clones, and 90% to 95% of these were observed just once. About 1.5% of the sample goes to the ten largest clones. The sample belongs to a study of T cells after somatic rescue of genetic block (dated by TCRdb to the early 2020s). At the level of the whole study: The study assessed how robust, over the long term, a T-cell system was when the system had developed through somatic rescue of a genetic block in T-cell development.

Reading from cysteine to phenylalanine, the CDR3 counts 24 amino acids. The CDR3 DNA has 72 bases and is translated from base 1. The sequence was collected from a woman younger than 35. The sequenced sample was peripheral blood mononuclear cells (PBMCs). Recombination linked TRBV21-1 to TRBJ1-6. TRBV21-1 is a known pseudogene. The CDR3 region reads CASSKGAALYAFGRESSYNSPLHF. The base sequence is TGTGCCAGCAGCAAAGGGGCGGCCCTATATGCATTTGGGAGGGAGAGCTCCTATAATTCACCCCTCCACTTT.